This record concerns one T cell receptor beta chain sequence. The data belong to a study of blood T cell repertoires in COVID-19. Sequenced by immunoSEQ multiplex PCR; TCRdb stores in-frame clones only, minus some. In the table there are 310,000 or so clones, around 90% of which are singletons. This CDR3 spans 14 amino acids. From germline, CDR1 is SGHAT and CDR2 FQNNGV. The V gene end was trimmed by 5 bases and the J gene end by 4 bases; junction bases not matched to a gene: 6. The clonotype was recovered from a woman between 50 and 59 years old who had recovered from COVID-19. The sequenced sample consisted of peripheral blood. The J gene is TRBJ1-1, the V gene TRBV11-2; 8 bases map to TRBD1. CDR3 sequence: CASSPNRGATEAFF. CDR3 bases: TGTGCCAGCAGCCCAAACAGGGGGGCCACTGAAGCTTTCTTT.